The entry below gives a single T cell receptor beta chain sequence along with its context. Its antigen has not been determined. No quality values exist for individual bases; no much larger clone is one base distant. The data are from a study of blood T cell repertoires in COVID-19 (dated by TCRdb to the early 2020s). For context, the study as a whole: Collaborator samples came from the United States, Italy and Spain and covered acute and convalescent phases of COVID-19. The prospective study material was composed of cDNA or gDNA derived from T cells, B-cell-depleted T cells, or PBMCs. Deeply sampled blood TCRbeta repertoires from subjects exposed to, actively infected with, or recovered from COVID-19 were included in the dataset. A freely available public database, intended as a resource for researchers studying the immune response to SARS-CoV-2, is where the repertoires were released. Samples came from the ongoing ImmuneRACE study (first 160 participants) plus 1,254 subjects from 6 global collaborators. Sample metadata almost always included a de-identified subject ID, COVID-19 status, age in years and sex. Where available, HLA class I and class II types were obtained from metadata supplied by the sample provider rather than from assay-based typing.

The immunoSEQ Assay, a bias-controlled multiplex PCR, was used to amplify TCRbeta CDR3 regions from genomic DNA. On the study's bioinformatics: The number of nucleated cells in each sample was estimated by amplification of reference gene primers within the assay. To quantify the absolute abundance of each unique TCRbeta CDR3 rearrangement, sequence reads were collapsed and filtered. For each sample, productive Simpson clonality was calculated as the square root of Simpson's diversity index across productive rearrangements. This immuneACCESS table, as held by TCRdb, lists in-frame sequences with V and J called but not all clones. Of the missing ones, under half trace to an unresolved V gene in checked studies; the others have no known cause. The DNA gave D and trimming, while V, J and clone size come from that table. This sample is represented by hundreds of thousands of clones; roughly 76% of them were singletons. The biggest ten clones account for approximately 7.5% of the sample.

In Seattle, one collaborating source enrolled patients while the infection was active and tracked those patients longitudinally over the course of disease. Each collaborating institution followed its own protocols to collect whole blood in K2EDTA tubes. For TCRbeta analysis, collaborators shipped samples as frozen whole blood, isolated PBMCs, or DNA extracted from either of those sample types. Results the study describes overall, beyond this receptor: The quantity of clinical and demographic metadata differed by source and by participant and was supplied without curation.

Sequencing input: peripheral blood. The sequence came from a woman of 80 years or more with COVID-19, enrolled during active disease.

The CDR3 protein is CASSRLAAFNTGELFF. The sequenced DNA: TGTGCCAGCAGCAGGCTAGCGGCATTTAACACCGGGGAGCTGTTTTTT. The chain is made from TRBV11-2 and TRBJ2-2, with 7 middle bases fitting TRBD2. The CDR3 goes from the cysteine to the phenylalanine over 16 residues. Of the read, only the CDR3 DNA is kept; its 48 bases are in frame from base 1. From a lookup of the germline V gene, CDR1 and CDR2 are SGHAT and FQNNGV. Here V drops 5 bases and J drops 2 bases, and the junction holds 8 bases not matched to any gene.